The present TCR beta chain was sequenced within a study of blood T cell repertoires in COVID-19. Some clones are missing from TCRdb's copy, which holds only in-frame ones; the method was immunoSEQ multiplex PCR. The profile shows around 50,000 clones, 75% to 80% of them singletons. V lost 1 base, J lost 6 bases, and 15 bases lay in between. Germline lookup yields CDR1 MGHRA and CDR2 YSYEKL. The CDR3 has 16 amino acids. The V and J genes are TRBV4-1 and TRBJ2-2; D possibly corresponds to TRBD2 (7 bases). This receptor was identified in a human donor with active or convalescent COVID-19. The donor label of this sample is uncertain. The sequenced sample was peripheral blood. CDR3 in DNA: TGCGCCAGCAGCCAAGTCGTAGGGGGAGGGCCCGGGGAGCTGTTTTTT. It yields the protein CASSQVVGGGPGELFF.